This is a list of T cell receptor beta chains from one sample in a study of response to subunit inactivated influenza vaccine. TCRdb passed the RT-PCR reads through MiXCR, listing each CDR3 protein once. The sample has around 530,000 distinct CDR3 sequences, 16% seen once. The specimen was CD4+ T cells sorted from PBMCs, collected less than 30 months after vaccination. These receptors originate from a man between 50 and 75 years old who received an inactivated influenza vaccine. CDR3s include the opening cysteine and the closing phenylalanine or tryptophan. The D gene is left open where the match is weak. Size is stated for part of the rows, as once, few or many counts, or as a class when the clone is expanded.

size	J	V	D	CDR3	DNA
.	TRBJ1-1	TRBV4-3	TRBD1	CASSQVDRENTEAFF	TGCGCCAGCAGCCAAGTTGACAGGGAGAACACTGAAGCTTTCTTT
.	TRBJ2-3	TRBV12-3/TRBV12-4	.	CASSTGGVSTDTQYF	TGTGCCAGCAGCACCGGGGGAGTGAGCACAGATACGCAGTATTTT
few	TRBJ2-7	TRBV20-1	.	CSASSGSENEQYF	TGCAGTGCTAGTTCCGGGAGTGAGAACGAGCAGTACTTC
few	TRBJ2-7	TRBV7-9	.	CASSLPSSPYEQYF	TGTGCCAGCAGCTTGCCCTCAAGCCCCTACGAGCAGTACTTC
.	TRBJ1-4	TRBV12-3/TRBV12-4	.	CASSAPGAKLFF	TGTGCCAGCAGTGCCCCGGGGGCAAAACTGTTTTTT
.	TRBJ2-5	TRBV28	.	CASSSAGAGNQETQYF	TGTGCCAGCAGTTCCGCTGGAGCGGGTAATCAAGAGACCCAGTACTTC
.	TRBJ1-1	TRBV5-1	.	CASSRDGTNTEAFF	TGCGCCAGCAGCCGGGACGGAACGAACACTGAAGCTTTCTTT
.	TRBJ2-5	TRBV29-1	.	CSVYGLKDETQYF	TGCAGCGTTTATGGGTTGAAGGATGAGACCCAGTACTTC
.	TRBJ2-5	TRBV10-3	TRBD2	CAISGLAETQYF	TGTGCCATCAGCGGACTAGCAGAGACCCAGTACTTC
many	TRBJ2-5	TRBV7-2	TRBD2	CASSPPGLAGGGKYF	TGTGCCAGCAGCCCCCCCGGACTAGCGGGTGGGGGTAAGTACTTC
.	TRBJ1-6	TRBV7-9	TRBD1	CASSAYRGQNSPLHF	TGTGCCAGCAGCGCCTACAGGGGGCAGAATTCACCCCTCCACTTT